The 26 T cell receptor beta chains below come from one sample, sequenced in a study of T cell clonotyping in hematopoietic cell transplantation. Clones were read by immunoSEQ multiplex PCR, and TCRdb kept only the in-frame ones, dropping some. The data show approximately 8,000 clones, 66% seen once. The specimen was peripheral blood mononuclear cells, collected 100 days after allogeneic stem cell transplant. These receptors all come from a male patient aged 55-69 years who had an allogeneic stem cell transplant from an unrelated donor, so the T cells may come from the graft donor. Some clones in this sample may be carry-over from other donors' samples.

This chain uses TRBV18 with TRBJ1-4; weak D call: TRBD1 (5 bases). With 5 bases removed from V and 4 bases from J, the gap between germline ends came to 11 bases. This CDR3 is built from 14 residues. Germline assignment: CDR1 KGHSH and CDR2 LQKENI. This chain's CDR3 is CASSWGADNEKLFF. CDR3 sequence (DNA): TGTGCCAGCTCATGGGGCGCCGATAATGAAAAACTGTTTTTT.

This chain joins TRBV7-6 and TRBJ1-1; D call uncertain. Germline CDR1 reads SGHVS; CDR2 reads FNYEAQ. The CDR3 extends over 13 amino acids. With 5 bases removed from V and 1 base from J, the gap between germline ends came to 8 bases. Here the CDR3 reads CASSTQENTEAFF. In nucleotides, the CDR3 is TGTGCCAGCAGCACCCAGGAGAACACTGAAGCTTTCTTT.

This chain uses TRBV10-3 with TRBJ1-1, with a possible D match to TRBD1 (6 bases). Looked up from germline, CDR1 is ENHRY and CDR2 is SYGVKD. CDR3 size: 14 residues. Trimming shortened V by 5 bases and J by 1 base, and 11 bases separated the two germline ends. The CDR3 here is CAISSGTSNTEAFF. The CDR3, as DNA: TGTGCCATCAGTTCCGGGACATCGAACACTGAAGCTTTCTTT.

In this sample, this clone turned up once. The J gene is TRBJ1-5, the V gene TRBV6-5, with a possible D match to TRBD1 (5 bases). Germline loops: CDR1 MNHEY, CDR2 SVGAGI. Trimming cost V 6 bases and J 4 bases, with 13 bases left between them. There are 14 residues in the CDR3. The CDR3 nucleotides are TGTGCCAGCAGAAGTACAGGACGGAATCAGCCCCAGCATTTT. Translated: CASRSTGRNQPQHF.

J is TRBJ1-1 and V is TRBV5-1; no clear D gene. Germline values: CDR1 SGHRS, CDR2 YFSETQ. The V gene lost 4 bases and the J gene lost 6 bases, with 10 bases spanning the gap. CDR3 length: 12 residues. The DNA for the CDR3 is TGCGCCAGCAGCCCGGGGTCCTCTGAAGCTTTCTTT. Translation: CASSPGSSEAFF.

V usage is TRBV12-5 and J usage is TRBJ2-7; D remains unclear. The CDR3 totals 16 residues. Germline V gene sequence: CDR1 LGHNT, CDR2 FRNRAP. V gave up 4 bases and J gave up 3 bases, with 19 bases separating them. The CDR3 spells CASGYDPSRAIYEQYF. The CDR3 bases are TGTGCTAGTGGTTACGACCCTTCCCGTGCCATCTACGAGCAGTACTTC.

The chain joins TRBV19 to TRBJ1-5, with unresolved D. The V end lost 1 base, the J end lost 0 bases, and 10 bases lay between the germline ends. In germline, CDR1 is LNHDA, CDR2 SQIVND (reference sequence). This CDR3 contains 16 residues. The CDR3 region is CASSIVGGYSNQPQHF. The CDR3 DNA reads as TGTGCCAGTAGTATAGTAGGCGGATATAGCAATCAGCCCCAGCATTTT.

Within the sample, this clone is medium-sized. V gene TRBV6-5 combines with J gene TRBJ2-5; no definite D call. The CDR3 spans 13 residues. The germline gives CDR1 MNHEY, CDR2 SVGAGI. The V end was cut by 0 bases, the J end by 4 bases, with 6 bases between. CDR3 bases: TGTGCCAGCAGTTACTCGTTTGGAGAGACCCAGTACTTC. It encodes CASSYSFGETQYF.

This rearrangement joins TRBV5-6 to TRBJ2-7, with 7 bases matching TRBD2. J was trimmed by 4 bases and V by 5 bases; bases with no gene match: 12. The CDR3 has 15 residues. In germline, CDR1 is SGHDT, CDR2 YYEEEE. DNA of the CDR3: TGTGCCAGCAGATCGGCCACTAGCGTTATATACGAGCAGTACTTC. Residues: CASRSATSVIYEQYF.

This rearrangement joins TRBV30 to TRBJ1-4; a weak D match, TRBD1 (5 bases). V was clipped by 0 bases and J by 0 bases, with 8 bases between them. This CDR3 spans 15 amino acids. CDR1 GTSNPN and CDR2 SVGIG come from the germline V gene (reference sequence). The CDR3 sequence is CAWSVGGTTNEKLFF. The CDR3 DNA reads as TGTGCCTGGAGTGTGGGGGGAACAACTAATGAAAAACTGTTTTTT.

In regard to this clone: This CDR3 is also generated by other DNA sequences in the sample. The chain combines TRBV7-9 with TRBJ2-1; D is possibly TRBD2 (6 bases). Germline V gene sequence: CDR1 SEHNR, CDR2 FQNEAQ (reference sequence). This CDR3 has 14 amino acids. The V end lost 3 bases, the J end lost 7 bases, and 13 bases lay between the germline ends. The CDR3 here is CASSLGGFGNEQFF. CDR3 nucleotide sequence: TGTGCCAGCAGCTTGGGAGGATTTGGGAATGAGCAGTTCTTC.

The genes are TRBV18 and TRBJ2-7, with D possibly being TRBD2 (6 bases). The CDR3 loop spans 15 amino acids. In germline, CDR1 is KGHSH, CDR2 LQKENI. Trimming left V 0 bases short and J 5 bases short, with 14 bases between. The CDR3 loop is CASSPPRRVSDEQYF. Written as DNA, the CDR3 is TGTGCCAGCTCACCACCGCGGAGGGTCAGCGACGAGCAGTACTTC.

The chain is built from TRBV5-1 and TRBJ2-2, with 9 bases that match TRBD2. The trim removed 2 bases at V and 1 base at J, leaving 3 bases unmatched. Germline V gene lookup returns CDR1 SGHRS and CDR2 YFSETQ. The CDR3 is made up of 16 amino acids. CDR3 sequence reads: CASSLWTSVNTGELFF. The CDR3 region has the DNA TGCGCCAGCAGCTTATGGACTAGCGTGAACACCGGGGAGCTGTTTTTT.

The chain carries TRBV18 and TRBJ1-2; 8 bases fit TRBD1. Germline CDR1 is KGHSH and CDR2 is LQKENI. The CDR3 consists of 12 residues. V lost 3 bases and J lost 8; bases outside the gene matches: 2. The CDR3 loop is CASSPTGVGYTF. The CDR3, as DNA: TGTGCCAGCTCACCGACAGGGGTCGGCTACACCTTC.

The chain is built from TRBV6-6 and TRBJ1-5; TRBD1 aligns across 8 bases. V trimming: 4 bases; J trimming: 7 bases; junction bases outside the gene matches: 3. This CDR3 spans 13 amino acids. Germline V CDR1 and CDR2: MNHNY, SVGAGI (reference sequence). The CDR3 sequence: CASSSGGWQPQHF. The CDR3, as DNA: TGTGCCAGCAGTTCAGGGGGCTGGCAGCCCCAGCATTTT.

This clone was seen a single time. The chain has TRBV9 and TRBJ2-4; TRBD1 matches at 8 bases. J gave up 0 bases and V 4 bases, and 6 bases lay outside the gene matches. CDR3 length equals 16 residues. CDR1 and CDR2 (germline): SGDLS, YYNGEE. The CDR3 reads CASSKTGGRAKNIQYF. The CDR3 nucleotides are TGTGCCAGCAGCAAAACAGGGGGTAGAGCCAAAAACATTCAGTACTTC.

This clone was recorded only once. The V gene is TRBV5-1, the J gene TRBJ1-1, with a possible D match to TRBD1 (6 bases). This CDR3 region has 16 residues. Germline V gene sequence: CDR1 SGHRS, CDR2 YFSETQ. Between the trimmed V and J ends, which lost 4 bases and 2 bases, there was a span of 18 bases. CDR3 sequence reads: CASSPGDTDFNTEAFF. The CDR3 bases are TGCGCCAGCAGCCCAGGGGACACGGATTTTAACACTGAAGCTTTCTTT.

V and J are TRBV9 and TRBJ2-6; no clear D. Germline CDR1 SGDLS, CDR2 YYNGEE. The CDR3 spans 17 residues. The V end was cut by 3 bases, the J end by 4 bases, with 17 bases between. The chain's CDR3 is CASSETPMGGGANVLTF. The CDR3 region has the DNA TGTGCCAGCAGCGAAACCCCCATGGGTGGAGGGGCCAACGTCCTGACTTTC.

This clone was recorded a few times. V is TRBV10-1 and J is TRBJ2-7; D perhaps matches TRBD2 (5 bases). Germline CDR1 WNHNN, CDR2 SYGVQD (reference sequence). V lost 6 bases and J 3 bases, leaving 9 bases between the germline ends. The CDR3 has 12 amino acids. For the CDR3, the DNA is TGCGCCAGCAGCCTACTAGGCTACGAGCAGTACTTC. Its translation is CASSLLGYEQYF.

The rearrangement links TRBV15 to TRBJ2-3, with 7 positions matching TRBD1. This CDR3 comprises 17 residues. Germline V gene sequence: CDR1 LNHNV, CDR2 YYDKDF (reference sequence). V dropped 0 bases and J dropped 6; count of bases not matched to a gene: 12. CDR3 DNA: TGTGCCACCAGCAGAGATTCAGGGGGAGTGGTGGGGGATACGCAGTATTTT. This sequence encodes CATSRDSGGVVGDTQYF.

The CDR3 is CAWSPGLTPHEQYF. DNA of the CDR3: TGTGCCTGGAGCCCGGGACTGACCCCTCATGAGCAGTACTTC. The chain has TRBV30 and TRBJ2-7; D may be TRBD2 (6 bases). The CDR3 totals 14 residues. From germline, CDR1 is GTSNPN and CDR2 SVGIG (reference sequence). Deletions cut 3 bases from V and 7 bases from J, with 19 bases between.

This clone is large in the sample. This chain joins TRBV4-2 and TRBJ2-2; D perhaps matches TRBD2 (6 bases). Germline CDR1 and CDR2: LGHNA and YNFKEQ. The V and J ends lost 5 bases and 4 bases respectively, with 14 bases between them. This CDR3 region has 15 residues. For the CDR3, the DNA is TGTGCCAGCAGCGAAGCCACCGGGGGCACCGGGGAGCTGTTTTTT. Its protein product is CASSEATGGTGELFF.

This sequence joins TRBV30 and TRBJ2-1; D call uncertain. The CDR3 totals 12 residues. Germline V gene sequence: CDR1 GTSNPN, CDR2 SVGIG (reference sequence). Between the trimmed V and J ends, which lost 2 bases and 8 bases, there was a span of 10 bases. The CDR3 loop is CAWSMARYEQFF. Here the CDR3 DNA reads TGTGCCTGGAGTATGGCTAGATATGAGCAGTTCTTC. Full variable domain (outside the CDR3, taken from reference TRBV30 and TRBJ2-1): SQTIHQWPATLVQPVGSPLSLECTVEGTSNPNLYWYRQAAGRGLQLLFYSVGIGQISSEVPQNLSASRPQDRQFILSSKKLLLSDSGFYLCAWSMARYEQFFGPGTRLTVL.

This chain uses TRBV11-2 with TRBJ1-2, with D possibly being TRBD1 (5 bases). Germline CDR1 reads SGHAT; CDR2 reads FQNNGV. V lost 1 base and J lost 6, with 12 bases in between. The CDR3 covers 14 residues. This chain's CDR3 is CASSLGATVDGYTF. The CDR3 DNA follows: TGTGCCAGCAGCTTAGGAGCGACAGTAGATGGCTACACCTTC.

The CDR3 loop is CAWSVGTGFLYTQYF. Here the CDR3 DNA reads TGTGCCTGGAGTGTGGGGACAGGGTTTCTATATACGCAGTATTTT. The chain couples TRBV30 to TRBJ2-3; the match to TRBD1 covers 9 bases. This CDR3 comprises 15 residues. V dropped 0 bases and J dropped 7; count of bases not matched to a gene: 8. Germline V gene sequence: CDR1 GTSNPN, CDR2 SVGIG (reference sequence).

The rearrangement uses TRBV28 and TRBJ1-2, with TRBD1 matching 7 bases. With V trimmed by 10 bases and J by 7 bases, 18 bases remained unmatched. CDR1 is MDHEN, CDR2 SYDVKM, per germline. The CDR3 is 15 residues long. CDR3 DNA sequence: TGTGCCACCTCGACAGGGTTCCGAGAGTATTCTGGCTACACCTTC. It is translated as CATSTGFREYSGYTF.